Listed below are T cell receptor beta chains from one sample, sequenced in a study of blood T cell repertoires in COVID-19. The method was immunoSEQ multiplex PCR; TCRdb's version includes in-frame clones alone and lacks a portion of them. Of roughly 80,000 clones detected, 91% appear once; the ten largest clones hold under 2%. Sequencing input: peripheral blood. Source of these receptors: a woman aged 50 to 60 in a cohort sampled during active COVID-19. Both conserved end residues are part of each CDR3. Fields, in order: V gene, clone size, D gene, J gene, CDR3 protein, CDR3 DNA. D genes are given only for firm matches. Rows may omit the clone size; those that give it use once, few, many or a size class.

v_gene: TRBV6-5
abundance: .
d_gene: .
j_gene: TRBJ1-2
CDR3aa: CASSSISSGYTF
CDR3nt: TGTGCCAGCAGTTCCATTAGCTCTGGCTACACCTTC

v_gene: TRBV19
abundance: few
d_gene: .
j_gene: TRBJ1-5
CDR3aa: CASNHRARQSQPQHF
CDR3nt: TGTGCCAGTAACCACAGGGCCCGTCAAAGTCAGCCCCAGCATTTT

v_gene: TRBV20-1
abundance: .
d_gene: TRBD1
j_gene: TRBJ1-2
CDR3aa: CSASQDRGNYGYTF
CDR3nt: TGCAGTGCTAGTCAGGACAGGGGGAACTATGGCTACACCTTC

v_gene: TRBV11-3
abundance: once
d_gene: TRBD2
j_gene: TRBJ2-1
CDR3aa: CASLRTSYGNYEQFF
CDR3nt: TGTGCCAGCCTAAGGACTAGCTACGGTAACTATGAGCAGTTCTTC

v_gene: TRBV7-3
abundance: .
d_gene: .
j_gene: TRBJ2-2
CDR3aa: CASSFGAGELFF
CDR3nt: TGTGCCAGCAGCTTCGGGGCCGGGGAGCTGTTTTTT

v_gene: TRBV5-1
abundance: .
d_gene: .
j_gene: TRBJ1-1
CDR3aa: CASSFTENTEAFF
CDR3nt: TGCGCCAGCAGCTTCACAGAGAACACTGAAGCTTTCTTT

v_gene: TRBV2
abundance: .
d_gene: .
j_gene: TRBJ1-1
CDR3aa: CASSGDGGLGFF
CDR3nt: TGTGCCAGCAGTGGGGATGGAGGGCTGGGTTTCTTT

v_gene: TRBV3-1/TRBV3-2
abundance: .
d_gene: .
j_gene: TRBJ2-5
CDR3aa: CASSQGGTQRETQYF
CDR3nt: TGTGCCAGCAGCCAAGGCGGGACCCAGCGGGAGACCCAGTACTTC

v_gene: TRBV19
abundance: .
d_gene: .
j_gene: TRBJ1-2
CDR3aa: CASSIAERVLGYTF
CDR3nt: TGTGCCAGTAGTATAGCCGAGCGGGTCCTTGGCTACACCTTC

v_gene: TRBV7-9
abundance: .
d_gene: TRBD1
j_gene: TRBJ2-7
CDR3aa: CASSSGGTGAYEQYF
CDR3nt: TGTGCCAGCAGCTCTGGGGGGACAGGAGCCTACGAGCAGTACTTC

v_gene: TRBV28
abundance: .
d_gene: TRBD1
j_gene: TRBJ2-7
CDR3aa: CASSHGQGNYYEQYF
CDR3nt: TGTGCCAGCAGTCATGGACAGGGAAACTACTACGAGCAGTACTTC

v_gene: TRBV27
abundance: .
d_gene: .
j_gene: TRBJ2-1
CDR3aa: CASSLGSLYNEQFF
CDR3nt: TGTGCCAGCAGTTTAGGCAGTCTTTACAATGAGCAGTTCTTC

v_gene: TRBV5-6
abundance: .
d_gene: .
j_gene: TRBJ1-2
CDR3aa: CASSSQVVDGYTF
CDR3nt: TGTGCCAGCAGCTCACAGGTTGTGGACGGCTACACCTTC

v_gene: TRBV28
abundance: .
d_gene: .
j_gene: TRBJ2-5
CDR3aa: CASSSPGYQETQYF
CDR3nt: TGTGCCAGCAGTTCCCCAGGATACCAAGAGACCCAGTACTTC

v_gene: TRBV5-6
abundance: .
d_gene: .
j_gene: TRBJ1-5
CDR3aa: CASSIQGRNQPQHF
CDR3nt: TGTGCCAGCAGCATACAGGGTAGAAATCAGCCCCAGCATTTT

v_gene: TRBV2
abundance: .
d_gene: TRBD2
j_gene: TRBJ2-5
CDR3aa: CASNTAGGGIETQYF
CDR3nt: TGTGCCAGCAATACAGCGGGAGGCGGGATAGAGACCCAGTACTTC

v_gene: TRBV6-2/TRBV6-3
abundance: .
d_gene: .
j_gene: TRBJ1-5
CDR3aa: CASSYSSGRQPQHF
CDR3nt: TGTGCCAGCAGTTACAGTTCAGGGCGGCAGCCCCAGCATTTT

v_gene: TRBV28
abundance: .
d_gene: .
j_gene: TRBJ1-1
CDR3aa: CASSLSGVWTEAFF
CDR3nt: TGTGCCAGCAGTTTAAGTGGAGTTTGGACTGAAGCTTTCTTT

v_gene: TRBV29-1
abundance: .
d_gene: .
j_gene: TRBJ2-3
CDR3aa: CSVSVLVQDTQYF
CDR3nt: TGCAGCGTTTCTGTGCTGGTACAAGATACGCAGTATTTT

v_gene: TRBV5-1
abundance: .
d_gene: TRBD1
j_gene: TRBJ1-1
CDR3aa: CASSLRDRGTEAFF
CDR3nt: TGCGCCAGCAGCTTGAGGGACAGGGGCACTGAAGCTTTCTTT

v_gene: TRBV12-5
abundance: .
d_gene: TRBD1
j_gene: TRBJ2-7
CDR3aa: CASGLGQGGEQYF
CDR3nt: TGTGCTAGTGGCCTTGGACAGGGGGGCGAGCAGTACTTC

v_gene: TRBV5-1
abundance: .
d_gene: TRBD1
j_gene: TRBJ2-3
CDR3aa: CASSLTGGADTQYF
CDR3nt: TGCGCCAGCAGCTTGACAGGGGGCGCAGATACGCAGTATTTT

v_gene: TRBV16
abundance: once
d_gene: .
j_gene: TRBJ2-1
CDR3aa: CASSQRTEQFF
CDR3nt: TGTGCCAGCAGCCAACGGACAGAGCAGTTCTTC

v_gene: TRBV6-1
abundance: .
d_gene: TRBD2
j_gene: TRBJ2-1
CDR3aa: CASSEVSSGGNEQFF
CDR3nt: TGTGCCAGCAGTGAAGTGTCTAGCGGGGGGAATGAGCAGTTCTTC

v_gene: TRBV28
abundance: .
d_gene: .
j_gene: TRBJ2-7
CDR3aa: CASSLAHEQYF
CDR3nt: TGTGCCAGCAGTTTAGCGCACGAGCAGTACTTC

v_gene: TRBV7-3
abundance: once
d_gene: TRBD1
j_gene: TRBJ1-6
CDR3aa: CASSVRTGVGSPLHF
CDR3nt: TGTGCCAGCAGCGTCCGGACAGGGGTTGGTTCACCCCTCCACTTT

v_gene: TRBV11-3
abundance: .
d_gene: TRBD2
j_gene: TRBJ2-1
CDR3aa: CASSLDRWRGRGNEQFF
CDR3nt: TGTGCCAGCAGCTTAGATCGGTGGCGCGGGAGAGGGAATGAGCAGTTCTTC

v_gene: TRBV19
abundance: .
d_gene: TRBD1
j_gene: TRBJ1-4
CDR3aa: CASSRQGAEKLFF
CDR3nt: TGTGCCAGTAGTAGGCAGGGGGCTGAAAAACTGTTTTTT